This T cell receptor beta chain was profiled in a study of CD8+ T cells in alopecia areata. The treatment: oral pan-JAK inhibitor, 5-10 mg twice daily. Those with alopecia areata gave lesional scalp punch biopsies and peripheral blood. Findings and caveats of the study: Scalp clonality dropped significantly under tofacitinib, as did expanded CD8+ top-100 clones.

This clone is large in the sample. The antigen is undetermined. Following RNA extraction, reverse transcription yielded cDNA that acted as the sequencing template. Sequenced by immunoSEQ multiplex PCR; TCRdb stores in-frame clones only, minus some. This table has fewer than 9,500 clones, roughly 60% appearing once. Germline V gene data show CDR1 as SGHDT and CDR2 as YYEEEE. Trimming shortened V by 0 bases and J by 4 bases, and 17 bases separated the two germline ends. CDR3 length equals 17 residues. Sequenced here: skin, sampled at week 4, from a patient treated with tofacitinib. The genes are TRBV5-6 and TRBJ2-1, with D tentatively TRBD2 (5 bases). This receptor was taken from a human donor with alopecia areata. The CDR3 nucleotides read TGTGCCAGCAGCTTGGCCAGATCGCGGGTTAAATACAATGAGCAGTTCTTC. Its protein is CASSLARSRVKYNEQFF.